Below, 30 T cell receptor beta chains from the same sample are listed, as sequenced in a study of early T cells in non-severe SARS-CoV-2 infection (dated by TCRdb to the early 2020s). Libraries were constructed by 5' RACE. The sequencer was a NextSeq 500. TCRdb cleaned the public reads at Q25 with fastp, built clones with MiXCR and kept in-frame beta chains. Every distinct CDR3 protein forms one entry, paired with its most common genes and DNA. Recorded for this sample are about 92,000 distinct CDR3 sequences; around 14% of them occurred a single time. The top ten hold 5.5% to 8% of the sample. Material for sequencing was whole blood. These receptors originate from an adult who was a healthcare worker with PCR-confirmed SARS-CoV-2 infection or an uninfected control (not recorded which).

This rearrangement joins TRBV7-8 to TRBJ2-7; D is ambiguous. CDR1 is SGHVS and CDR2 is FQNEAQ in the germline V gene. This CDR3 is built from 13 residues. The ends were cut back, 3 bases at V and 3 bases at J, with 9 bases in the middle. The CDR3 here is CASSLFYLYEQYF. The CDR3 DNA is TGTGCCAGCAGCTTGTTCTACCTCTACGAGCAGTACTTC. The complete variable domain, with remaining parts taken from reference TRBV7-8 and TRBJ2-7, reads GAGVSQSPRYKVAKRGQDVALRCDPISGHVSLFWYQQALGQGPEFLTYFQNEAQLDKSGLPSDRFFAERPEGSVSTLKIQRTQQEDSAVYLCASSLFYLYEQYFGPGTRLTVT.

This clonotype was counted at least ten times. The chain couples TRBV29-1 to TRBJ2-7; TRBD1 might be the D (7 bases). Between the trimmed V and J ends, which lost 6 bases and 6 bases, there was a span of 21 bases. This CDR3 comprises 14 residues. CDR1 SQVTM and CDR2 ANQGSEA come from the germline V gene. The DNA of the CDR3 is TGCAGCGTACTAGGACAGGCCGGGAGCCGCGAGCAGTACTTC. Protein: CSVLGQAGSREQYF.

The table lists this clonotype with a few counts. V and J are TRBV11-2 and TRBJ2-1, with TRBD2 matching 12 bases. Germline-derived CDR1 and CDR2 are SGHAT and FQNNGV. After removal of 5 bases from V and 0 bases from J, the junction contained 11 bases not matched to a gene. The CDR3 is 19 residues long. Written as DNA, the CDR3 is TGTGCCAGCAGCCCCGGGACTAGCGGGTGGTTTAGCTCCTACAATGAGCAGTTCTTC. This codes for CASSPGTSGWFSSYNEQFF.

Only a few counts were recorded for this clonotype. The CDR3 sequence is CASSLAGRAGDEQFF. CDR3 coding DNA: TGTGCCAGCAGCTTAGCCGGGAGGGCCGGCGATGAGCAGTTCTTC. The chain carries TRBV7-6 and TRBJ2-1, with 8 nucleotides matching TRBD2. Germline assignment: CDR1 SGHVS and CDR2 FNYEAQ. The trim removed 0 bases at V and 8 bases at J, leaving 6 bases unmatched. This CDR3 region has 15 residues.

This clonotype was observed a handful of times. This rearrangement joins TRBV7-3 to TRBJ1-1, with TRBD1 matching over 7 bases. The CDR3 covers 15 residues. CDR1 is SGHTA, CDR2 FQGTGA, per germline. Trimming removed 2 bases from V and 1 base from J; junction bases left unmatched: 4. CDR3 loop: CASSLQGDPNTEAFF. Written as DNA, the CDR3 is TGTGCCAGCAGCTTACAGGGGGATCCGAACACTGAAGCTTTCTTT.

This chain uses TRBV5-5 with TRBJ2-7; TRBD1 aligns across 8 bases. Trimming removed 4 bases from V and 4 bases from J; junction bases left unmatched: 4. There are 13 residues in the CDR3. Germline assignment: CDR1 SGHKS and CDR2 YYEKEE (reference sequence). The CDR3 coding sequence is TGTGCCAGCAGCACGAACAGGGGGTACGAGCAGTACTTC. It is translated as CASSTNRGYEQYF.

This clonotype was seen ten or more times. The V and J genes are TRBV20-1 and TRBJ1-5, with unresolved D. The CDR3 contains 15 residues. CDR1 and CDR2 from the germline V gene are DFQATT and SNEGSKA (reference sequence). Trimming took 3 bases from V and 0 from J, leaving 12 bases between them. The CDR3: CSARAGDRSNQPQHF. CDR3 DNA sequence: TGCAGTGCTAGGGCGGGAGACCGTAGCAATCAGCCCCAGCATTTT.

The chain combines TRBV7-2 with TRBJ2-5; 7 bases map to TRBD2. Looked up from germline, CDR1 is SGHTA and CDR2 is FQGNSA. The CDR3 is made up of 14 amino acids. J was trimmed by 2 bases and V by 8 bases; bases with no gene match: 8. CDR3 DNA: TGTGCCAGCGGAGGCCGGGGAGGGCAAGAGACCCAGTACTTC. Translated, it gives CASGGRGGQETQYF.

This clonotype has more than one count but fewer than ten. The CDR3 sequence: CASSSAETQYF. CDR3 nucleotide sequence: TGTGCCAGCAGCTCGGCCGAGACCCAGTACTTC. The rearrangement joins TRBV6-5 to TRBJ2-5; unclear D gene. CDR1 is MNHEY and CDR2 is SVGAGI in the germline V gene. This CDR3 is built from 11 residues. Trimming shortened V by 6 bases and J by 5 bases, and 7 bases separated the two germline ends.

This clonotype has ten or more counts. J is TRBJ1-1 and V is TRBV9; weak D call: TRBD1 (6 bases). Per the germline V gene, CDR1 is SGDLS and CDR2 is YYNGEE. The CDR3 is made up of 15 amino acids. Between the trimmed V and J ends, which lost 4 bases and 0 bases, there was a span of 13 bases. The CDR3 here is CASSQGPRMNTEAFF. The CDR3 nucleotides read TGTGCCAGCAGCCAGGGGCCGAGGATGAACACTGAAGCTTTCTTT. Together with reference TRBV9 and TRBJ1-1, the CDR3 gives the full variable domain: DSGVTQTPKHLITATGQRVTLRCSPRSGDLSVYWYQQSLDQGLQFLIQYYNGEERAKGNILERFSAQQFPDLHSELNLSSLELGDSALYFCASSQGPRMNTEAFFGQGTRLTVV.

This chain connects TRBV19 to TRBJ1-2, with TRBD1 identical over 8 bases. CDR1 is LNHDA and CDR2 is SQIVND in the germline V gene (reference sequence). The CDR3 extends over 14 amino acids. V gave up 6 bases and J gave up 7 bases; unmatched junction bases: 10. The CDR3 DNA follows: TGTGCCAGTAGATCGGACAGGGAGATAAGTGGCTACACCTTC. Protein sequence: CASRSDREISGYTF.

J is TRBJ2-7 and V is TRBV28; 9 bases are shared with TRBD2. Germline V gene lookup returns CDR1 MDHEN and CDR2 SYDVKM. The CDR3 covers 14 residues. Unmatched junction bases numbered 5, after V lost 6 bases and J lost 2 bases. The CDR3, as DNA: TGTGCCAGCAGCCTAGCGGGGCCTCCCTACGAGCAGTACTTC. Translation: CASSLAGPPYEQYF.

This chain links TRBV30 with TRBJ2-3; TRBD1 agrees at 9 bases. V lost 3 bases and J lost 3; bases outside the gene matches: 7. The CDR3 consists of 15 residues. CDR1 GTSNPN and CDR2 SVGIG come from the germline V gene (reference sequence). The CDR3 here is CAWRSTGGMTDTQYF. CDR3 DNA sequence: TGTGCCTGGAGATCGACAGGGGGAATGACAGATACGCAGTATTTT.

The V call is TRBV18, the J call TRBJ1-5; possibly TRBD1 for D (6 bases). The germline V gene has CDR1 KGHSH and CDR2 LQKENI. The germline V and J ends were trimmed by 2 bases and 2 bases, with 10 bases remaining between them. CDR3 size: 15 residues. CDR3 loop: CASSPGTLRNQPQHF. Here the CDR3 DNA reads TGTGCCAGCTCACCAGGGACACTTCGCAATCAGCCCCAGCATTTT.

Ten or more counts support this clonotype. This chain links TRBV12-3 or TRBV12-4 with TRBJ2-1; maybe TRBD1 (6 bases). The V end lost 6 bases, the J end lost 5 bases, and 11 bases lay between the germline ends. CDR3 length: 13 amino acids. The CDR3 sequence: CASRNRAHNEQFF. The CDR3 DNA is TGTGCCAGCAGGAACAGGGCCCACAATGAGCAGTTCTTC.

The chain couples TRBV6-4 to TRBJ2-2; D gene uncertain. Deletions cut 4 bases from V and 1 base from J, with 4 bases between. Germline CDR1 is MRHNA and CDR2 is SNTAGT. The CDR3 contains 13 residues. CDR3 protein: CASSAGNTGELFF. The DNA of the CDR3 is TGTGCCAGCAGTGCGGGGAACACCGGGGAGCTGTTTTTT.

The V and J genes are TRBV28 and TRBJ2-1; possible D gene TRBD1, 6 bases. With 8 bases removed from V and 6 bases from J, the gap between germline ends came to 8 bases. The CDR3 has 11 amino acids. Germline V gene lookup returns CDR1 MDHEN and CDR2 SYDVKM. In DNA form, the CDR3 reads TGTGCCAGCGGGGGCGCCAATGAGCAGTTCTTC. This encodes CASGGANEQFF. The complete variable domain, with remaining parts taken from reference TRBV28 and TRBJ2-1, reads DVKVTQSSRYLVKRTGEKVFLECVQDMDHENMFWYRQDPGLGLRLIYFSYDVKMKEKGDIPEGYSVSREKKERFSLILESASTNQTSMYLCASGGANEQFFGPGTRLTVL.

The rearrangement uses TRBV9 and TRBJ1-3, with D tentatively TRBD1 (6 bases). CDR3 size: 16 residues. V lost 0 bases and J 4 bases, leaving 14 bases between the germline ends. Germline assignment: CDR1 SGDLS and CDR2 YYNGEE. This chain's CDR3 is CASSVEFGGRGNTIYF. The CDR3 DNA sequence: TGTGCCAGCAGCGTAGAATTCGGGGGCCGAGGAAACACCATATATTTT.

V gene TRBV19 combines with J gene TRBJ2-1, with 9 bases aligning to TRBD1. The CDR3 has 15 amino acids. Germline CDR1 LNHDA, CDR2 SQIVND (reference sequence). The trim removed 1 base at V and 5 bases at J, leaving 3 bases unmatched. The CDR3 nucleotides are TGTGCCAGTAGTATAGGGACAGGGGAGCACAATGAGCAGTTCTTC. Translation: CASSIGTGEHNEQFF.

A few counts support this clonotype. The CDR3 DNA sequence: TGTGCCAGCAGGGGGGACAGGACCGAGACCCAGTACTTC. It specifies CASRGDRTETQYF. This rearrangement joins TRBV2 to TRBJ2-5; 8 bases line up with TRBD1. Germline V gives CDR1 SNHLY, CDR2 FYNNEI. The CDR3 is made up of 13 amino acids. After removal of 6 bases from V and 5 bases from J, the junction contained 5 bases not matched to a gene.

The rearrangement joins TRBV6-6 to TRBJ2-5; tentative D call: TRBD1 (5 bases). V lost 6 bases and J lost 5, with 16 bases in between. Germline assignment: CDR1 MNHNY and CDR2 SVGAGI (reference sequence). The CDR3 has 14 residues. As DNA, the CDR3 is TGTGCCAGCAGCTTATCGCCAGGGATGGAGACCCAGTACTTC. Amino acid sequence: CASSLSPGMETQYF.

This clonotype was seen many times. J is TRBJ2-7 and V is TRBV6-1; D is undetermined. Germline CDR1 is MNHNS and CDR2 is SASEGT. The length of the CDR3 is 13 residues. Trimming took 8 bases from V and 3 from J, leaving 14 bases between them. CDR3 protein: CASSWTDDYEQYF. The CDR3 DNA reads as TGTGCCAGCTCCTGGACGGACGACTACGAGCAGTACTTC.

J is TRBJ2-1 and V is TRBV20-1; D is uncertain. V lost 5 bases and J 0 bases, leaving 14 bases between the germline ends. This CDR3 contains 15 residues. Germline V gene sequence: CDR1 DFQATT, CDR2 SNEGSKA (reference sequence). The chain's CDR3 is CSAAPRTSSYNEQFF. CDR3 bases: TGCAGTGCTGCCCCCCGGACGAGCTCCTACAATGAGCAGTTCTTC.

This clonotype occurred a few times. The rearrangement links TRBV18 to TRBJ2-3; no reliable D call. V lost 2 bases to trimming and J lost 1 base, with 4 bases between them. Germline CDR1 is KGHSH and CDR2 is LQKENI. The CDR3 has 13 amino acids. The CDR3 loop is CASSPGGTDTQYF. CDR3 nucleotides: TGTGCCAGCTCACCAGGGGGCACAGATACGCAGTATTTT.

This clonotype was detected a few times. The chain links TRBV28 to TRBJ2-1; no clear D. The V and J ends lost 2 bases and 6 bases respectively, with 5 bases between them. The germline V gene has CDR1 MDHEN and CDR2 SYDVKM. This CDR3 spans 12 amino acids. CDR3 region: CASSLIANEQFF. The CDR3 DNA is TGTGCCAGCAGTTTAATCGCCAATGAGCAGTTCTTC.

This clonotype has at least ten counts. V usage is TRBV28 and J usage is TRBJ2-7; 7 bases are a match to TRBD1. The V and J ends lost 5 bases and 6 bases, in that order; junction bases with no gene match: 7. From germline, CDR1 is MDHEN and CDR2 SYDVKM. This CDR3 region has 13 residues. The CDR3 sequence is CASSVQGFGEQYF. The CDR3, as DNA: TGTGCCAGCAGTGTACAGGGGTTTGGCGAGCAGTACTTC.

This clonotype was seen a few times. The chain has TRBV4-1 and TRBJ2-1; 10 nucleotides match TRBD1. Losses at the gene ends were 7 bases for V and 7 bases for J; bases not matched to a gene: 13. The CDR3 runs 16 residues. CDR1 MGHRA and CDR2 YSYEKL come from the germline V gene. In DNA form, the CDR3 reads TGCGCCAGCAAACACCCCCCCGGGGACAGGGGAAATGAGCAGTTCTTC. Its translation is CASKHPPGDRGNEQFF.

A note on this clonotype: The junction differs from germline at one of its ends, possibly a read error. The rearrangement links TRBV25-1 to TRBJ1-6, with 7 bases fitting TRBD1. The V gene's germline CDR1 is MGHDK and CDR2 SYGVNS. This CDR3 region has 14 residues. CDR3 protein: CASKWDRDNLPLHF. CDR3 nucleotides: TGTGCCAGCAAGTGGGACAGAGATAATTTACCCCTCCACTTT.

This chain uses TRBV29-1 with TRBJ2-1, with 9 bases matching TRBD2. CDR1 is SQVTM and CDR2 is ANQGSEA in the germline V gene. Trimming removed 8 bases from V and 6 bases from J; junction bases left unmatched: 8. There are 13 residues in the CDR3. Written as DNA, the CDR3 is TGCAGCCACTGGGAACTAGCGGGCAATGAGCAGTTCTTC. Amino acid sequence: CSHWELAGNEQFF.

A few counts support this clonotype. The chain links TRBV2 to TRBJ1-2; D might be TRBD1 (5 bases). V was cut by 0 bases and J by 8 bases, with 7 bases left in between. The germline CDR1 and CDR2 sequences are SNHLY and FYNNEI. The CDR3 loop spans 12 amino acids. The CDR3 bases are TGTGCCAGCAGTGAAGCAGGGGTCGGCTACACCTTC. Protein: CASSEAGVGYTF.